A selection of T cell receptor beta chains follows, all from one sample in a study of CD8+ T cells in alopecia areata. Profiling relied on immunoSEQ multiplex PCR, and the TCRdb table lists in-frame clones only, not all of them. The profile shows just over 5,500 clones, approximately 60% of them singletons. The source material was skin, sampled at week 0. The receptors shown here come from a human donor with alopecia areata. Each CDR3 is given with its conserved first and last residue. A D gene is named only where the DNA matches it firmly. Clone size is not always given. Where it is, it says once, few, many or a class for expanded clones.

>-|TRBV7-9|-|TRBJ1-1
TGTGCCAGCAGCTCGCCAACCTCCCTCGGCCCATTGGGCACTGAAGCTTTCTTT
CASSSPTSLGPLGTEAFF
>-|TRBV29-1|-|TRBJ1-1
TGCAGCGTTGAACCCTCATTAGATACCGAAGCTTTCTTT
CSVEPSLDTEAFF
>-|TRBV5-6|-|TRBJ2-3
TGTGCCAGCAGCCTCGATGTTCCCACAGATACGCAGTATTTT
CASSLDVPTDTQYF
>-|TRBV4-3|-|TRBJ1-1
TGCGCCAGCAGCCCCGTTGACAGGACGAACACTGAAGCTTTCTTT
CASSPVDRTNTEAFF
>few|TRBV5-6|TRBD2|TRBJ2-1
TGTGCCAGCAGCTTTTCCTTCGCACTAGCGGATGTCGGCAATGAGCAGTTCTTC
CASSFSFALADVGNEQFF
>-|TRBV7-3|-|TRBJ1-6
TGTGCCAGCAGCTTAGCAGGGCGGAATTCACCCCTCCACTTT
CASSLAGRNSPLHF
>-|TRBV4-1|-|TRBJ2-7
TGCGCCAGCAGCCAAGATGTAAAACTTTTCTTC
CASSQDVKLFF
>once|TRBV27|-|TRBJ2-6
TGTGCCAGCAGTAGCAGTGGGGCCAACGTCCTGACTTTC
CASSSSGANVLTF
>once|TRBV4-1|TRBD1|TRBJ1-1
TGCGCCAGCAGAGACAGGGGCGGTCGTGTGGACACTGAAGCTTTCTTT
CASRDRGGRVDTEAFF
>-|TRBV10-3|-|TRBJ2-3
TGTGCCAGTTCACGAGCGTGGGCCAGCACAGATACGCAGTATTTT
CASSRAWASTDTQYF
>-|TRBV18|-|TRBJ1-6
TGTGCCAGCTCACCACGAACACCGTATAATTCACCCCTCCACTTT
CASSPRTPYNSPLHF
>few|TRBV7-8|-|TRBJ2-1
TGTGCCAGCAGCTTAACGGCAGGGAGCTCCTACAATGAGCAGTTCTTC
CASSLTAGSSYNEQFF
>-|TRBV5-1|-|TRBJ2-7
TGCGCCAGCAGCAGCGGACTGTACTACGAGCAGTACTTC
CASSSGLYYEQYF
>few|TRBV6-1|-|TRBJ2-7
TGTGCCAGCAGTTCCCAGGGTTACGAGCAGTACTTC
CASSSQGYEQYF
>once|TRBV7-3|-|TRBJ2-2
TGTGCCAGCAGCTTCTTGTCCGGGGAGCTGTTTTTT
CASSFLSGELFF
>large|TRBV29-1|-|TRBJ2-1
TGCAGCGTTGACAGAGGCAATGAGCAGTTCTTC
CSVDRGNEQFF
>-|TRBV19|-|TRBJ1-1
TGTGCCAGTATCCACCACCCCAGGGGCCAGAACACTGAAGCTTTCTTT
CASIHHPRGQNTEAFF
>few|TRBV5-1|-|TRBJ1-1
TGCGCCAGCAGCAGGGGCGACGGGGGAGGGACTGAAGCTTTCTTT
CASSRGDGGGTEAFF
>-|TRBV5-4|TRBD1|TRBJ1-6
TGTGCCAGCAGCCCCCCCTGGGACAGGATATCCTATAATTCACCCCTCCACTTT
CASSPPWDRISYNSPLHF
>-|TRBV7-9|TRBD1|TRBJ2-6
TGTGCCAGCAGCCGGGGACAGGGAACGGTCCTGACTTTC
CASSRGQGTVLTF
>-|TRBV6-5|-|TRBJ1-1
TGTGCCAGCAGTGAGTGGGACACTGAAGCTTTCTTT
CASSEWDTEAFF
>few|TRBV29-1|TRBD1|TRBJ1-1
TGCAGCGTTGATCTCGGAGGGGGCGTCTCCACTGAAGCTTTCTTT
CSVDLGGGVSTEAFF
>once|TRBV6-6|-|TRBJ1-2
TGTGCCAGCAGTTACCTCTCGACAGGCAACTATGGCTACACCTTC
CASSYLSTGNYGYTF
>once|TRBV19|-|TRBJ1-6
TGTGCCAGTAGTATTGGAAGGGCCTATAATTCACCCCTCCACTTT
CASSIGRAYNSPLHF
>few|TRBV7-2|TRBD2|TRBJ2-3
TGTGCCAGCAGCTTGGCGGGGGTGACCACAGATACGCAGTATTTT
CASSLAGVTTDTQYF
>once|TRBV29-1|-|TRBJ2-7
TGCAGCGTTGATAGGGGGGGAGGGGACGAGCAGTACTTC
CSVDRGGGDEQYF
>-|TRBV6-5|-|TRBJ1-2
TGTGCCAGCAGATCACAGATCCATACAGATGGCTACACCTTC
CASRSQIHTDGYTF
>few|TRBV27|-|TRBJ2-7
TGTGCCAGCAGTTTTCTGGGGGGCGAGCAGTACTTC
CASSFLGGEQYF
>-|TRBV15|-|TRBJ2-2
TGTGCCACCAGCAGAGAAGCTCGATTAACCGGGGAGCTGTTTTTT
CATSREARLTGELFF
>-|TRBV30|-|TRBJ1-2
TGTGCCTGGAGTCTACAGGGCTATGGCTACACCTTC
CAWSLQGYGYTF
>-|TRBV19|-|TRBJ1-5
TGTGCCAGTAGTTTTTACACTAATCAGCCCCAGCATTTT
CASSFYTNQPQHF
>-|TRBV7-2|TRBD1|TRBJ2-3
TGTGCCAGCAGCCTGTACAGGGGGCCTAGCACAGATACGCAGTATTTT
CASSLYRGPSTDTQYF
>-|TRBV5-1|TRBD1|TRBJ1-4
TGCGCCAGCAGCTTGGAAGCCGGGACAGGGGGCGCCGAAAAACTGTTTTTT
CASSLEAGTGGAEKLFF
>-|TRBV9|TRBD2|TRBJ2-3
TGTGCCAGCAGTGTAACTAGCGGGGGTGATACGCAGTATTTT
CASSVTSGGDTQYF
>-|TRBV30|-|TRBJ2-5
TGTGCCTGGAGCAAGGACAGCCCCTTACAAGAGACCCAGTACTTC
CAWSKDSPLQETQYF
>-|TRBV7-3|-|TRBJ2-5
TGTGCCAGCAGCTTAATCCCCCAAGAGACCCAGTACTTC
CASSLIPQETQYF
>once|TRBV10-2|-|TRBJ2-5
TGCGCCAGCAGCCCCACGGAGGAGTACGGGACGTACCAAGAGACCCAGTACTTC
CASSPTEEYGTYQETQYF